This T cell receptor (beta chain) comes out of a study of Tregs in tolerant kidney transplant recipients (dated by TCRdb to about 2019). As for the study more broadly: The study used TCRbeta sequencing to identify donor-specific regulatory T cells before combined kidney and bone marrow transplantation, then tracked those cells after transplant. Broad study findings and their caveats: The study was constrained by small patient numbers, and validation of the findings is required in larger populations and under other immunosuppression protocols. PCR primers changed over time for some patients, so nucleotide-level comparison across those patients' samples was not possible. Biological reproducibility was not directly assessed, although technical replication error appeared to be minimal. Donor-specific Treg expansion exceeded global Treg expansion in tolerant patients, suggesting antigen-driven rather than nonspecific expansion. Expanding Tregs with activated donor B cells appeared to identify the most biologically relevant and donor-specific TCRbeta repertoire.

From the germline V gene, CDR1 is SGHAT and CDR2 is FQNNGV. Germline trimming amounts to 1 base on V and 0 bases on J, with 12 as the count of junction bases outside the gene matches. Its CDR3 holds 18 amino acids, cysteine through phenylalanine. CDR3 DNA is the only sequence kept; it has 54 bases, read in frame from the first base. For TCRbeta CDR3 sequencing, genomic DNA was extracted from sorted cells using the QIAGEN DNeasy Blood and Tissue Kit. High-throughput TCRbeta CDR3 sequencing, including PCR amplification with bias correction and internal controls, was performed commercially through immunoSEQ. The authors' pipeline ran thus. Unique productive TCRbeta sequences were defined by CDR3 nucleotide sequence when primers matched and otherwise by CDR3 amino acid sequence together with Vbeta and Jbeta genes. Sorting error was corrected by removing sequences shared between sorted populations at a frequency ratio of 2:1 or less, and the remaining shared sequences were assigned to the higher population. Donor-reactive sequences were defined as at least 5-fold expanded in CFSE-low cells versus unstimulated cells, with frequency of at least 0.01% in CFSE-low cells. Repertoire divergence was quantified by Jensen-Shannon divergence using the top 100 TCRbeta sequences ranked by frequency. For samples with multiple sequencing runs, sorting error was corrected separately for each run before the runs were pooled. TCRdb re-hosts the immuneACCESS table, in-frame sequences only. Its copies lack some clones; in the studies checked, an unresolved V gene accounts for under half of them, and the cause for the rest is not known. V and J calls and clone size are those listed in that table; D and trimming were worked out from the DNA. The sample includes 95,000 or so clones, with 80% to 95% observed a single time. Approximately 1.5% of the sample is taken by the ten largest.

To note about this clone: The specificity of this receptor is unknown. No base qualities exist here, and no much larger clone lies one base off it.

The transplants used related donors with nonmyeloablative bone marrow transplantation, and mixed chimerism in the human trials was transient. Thawed PBMCs were FACS-sorted into unstimulated Tregs (CD4+CD25+CD127-), CD4+ non-Tregs (CD4+CD25-), CD4 cells and CD8 cells. The patients were several recipients of combined kidney and bone marrow transplants from the ITN036ST trial, and samples were available only from these trial subjects. Healthy control blood was processed to PBMCs with a Ficoll density gradient and then cryopreserved, whereas patient PBMCs were collected both before and after transplant.

Sequenced material: CD4+ T cells from blood (PBMCs), taken 12 months after the transplant. The sequence came from a human patient who received a combined kidney and bone marrow transplant. Where a transplant has occurred, the graft donor may have supplied some of the T cells. This sequence uses TRBV11-2 and TRBJ2-7; 7 nucleotides in the junction match TRBD1. CDR3 loop: CASSLGQGLPWVSYEQYF. The DNA sequence is as follows: TGTGCCAGCAGCTTAGGACAGGGCCTACCTTGGGTCTCCTACGAGCAGTACTTC. The full variable domain, with segments outside the CDR3 supplied by the reference TRBV11-2 and TRBJ2-7 proteins, appears as EAGVAQSPRYKIIEKRQSVAFWCNPISGHATLYWYQQILGQGPKLLIQFQNNGVVDDSQLPKDRFSAERLKGVDSTLKIQPAKLEDSAVYLCASSLGQGLPWVSYEQYFGPGTRLTVT.